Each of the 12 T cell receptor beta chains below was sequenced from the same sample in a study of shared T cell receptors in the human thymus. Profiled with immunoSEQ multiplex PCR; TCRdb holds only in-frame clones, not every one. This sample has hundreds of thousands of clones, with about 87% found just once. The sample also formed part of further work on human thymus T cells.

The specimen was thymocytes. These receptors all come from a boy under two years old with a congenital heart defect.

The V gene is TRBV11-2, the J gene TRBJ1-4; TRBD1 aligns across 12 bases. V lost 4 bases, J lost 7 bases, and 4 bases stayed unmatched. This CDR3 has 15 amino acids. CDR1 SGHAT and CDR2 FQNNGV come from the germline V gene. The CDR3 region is CASSWRDRGREKLFF. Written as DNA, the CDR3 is TGTGCCAGCAGCTGGAGGGACAGGGGGCGTGAAAAACTGTTTTTT.

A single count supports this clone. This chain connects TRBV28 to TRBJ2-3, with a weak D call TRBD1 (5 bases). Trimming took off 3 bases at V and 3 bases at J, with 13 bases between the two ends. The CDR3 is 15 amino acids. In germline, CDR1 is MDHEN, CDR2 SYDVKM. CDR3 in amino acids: CASSFQGPRTDTQYF. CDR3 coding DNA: TGTGCCAGCAGTTTCCAGGGCCCCCGAACAGATACGCAGTATTTT. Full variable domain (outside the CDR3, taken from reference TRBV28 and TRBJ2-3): DVKVTQSSRYLVKRTGEKVFLECVQDMDHENMFWYRQDPGLGLRLIYFSYDVKMKEKGDIPEGYSVSREKKERFSLILESASTNQTSMYLCASSFQGPRTDTQYFGPGTRLTVL.

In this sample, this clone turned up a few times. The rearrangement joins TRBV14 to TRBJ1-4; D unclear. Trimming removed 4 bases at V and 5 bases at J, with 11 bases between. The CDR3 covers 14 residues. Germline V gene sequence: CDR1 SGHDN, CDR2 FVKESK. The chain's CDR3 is CASSPPSGNEKLFF. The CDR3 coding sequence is TGTGCCAGCAGCCCTCCCTCCGGGAATGAAAAACTGTTTTTT. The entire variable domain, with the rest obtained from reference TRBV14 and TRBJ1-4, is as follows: EAGVTQFPSHSVIEKGQTVTLRCDPISGHDNLYWYRRVMGKEIKFLLHFVKESKQDESGMPNNRFLAERTGGTYSTLKVQPAELEDSGVYFCASSPPSGNEKLFFGSGTQLSVL.

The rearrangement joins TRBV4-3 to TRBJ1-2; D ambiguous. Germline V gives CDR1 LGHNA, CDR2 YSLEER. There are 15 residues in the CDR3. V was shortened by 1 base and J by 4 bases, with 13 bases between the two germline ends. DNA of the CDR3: TGCGCCAGCAGCCAAGTTTGGGAGTTCGGCTATGGCTACACCTTC. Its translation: CASSQVWEFGYGYTF.

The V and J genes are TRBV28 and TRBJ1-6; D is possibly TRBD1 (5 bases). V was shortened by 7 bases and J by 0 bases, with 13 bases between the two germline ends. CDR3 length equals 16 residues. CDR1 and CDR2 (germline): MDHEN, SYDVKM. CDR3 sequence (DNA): TGTGCCAGCACCTCCCTAGACAGCTCCTATAATTCACCCCTCCACTTT. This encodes CASTSLDSSYNSPLHF.

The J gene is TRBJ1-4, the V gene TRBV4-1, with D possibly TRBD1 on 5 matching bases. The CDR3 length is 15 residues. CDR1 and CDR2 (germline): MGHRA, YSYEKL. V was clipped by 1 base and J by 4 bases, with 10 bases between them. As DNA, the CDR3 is TGCGCCAGCAGCCAAGGAACAGGCATTAATGAAAAACTGTTTTTT. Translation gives CASSQGTGINEKLFF.

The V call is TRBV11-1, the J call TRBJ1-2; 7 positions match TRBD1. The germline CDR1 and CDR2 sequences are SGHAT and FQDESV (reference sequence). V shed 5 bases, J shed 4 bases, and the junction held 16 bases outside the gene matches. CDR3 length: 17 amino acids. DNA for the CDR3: TGTGCCAGCAGCCAGACGACAGGGATGGAACAAGGCTATGGCTACACCTTC. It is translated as CASSQTTGMEQGYGYTF.

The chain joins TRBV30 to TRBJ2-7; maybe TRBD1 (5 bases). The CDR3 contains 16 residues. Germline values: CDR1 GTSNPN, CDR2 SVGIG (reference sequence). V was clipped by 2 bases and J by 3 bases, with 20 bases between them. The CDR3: CAWSPSGHGFYYEQYF. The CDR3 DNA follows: TGTGCCTGGAGTCCTTCTGGACATGGTTTTTACTACGAGCAGTACTTC.

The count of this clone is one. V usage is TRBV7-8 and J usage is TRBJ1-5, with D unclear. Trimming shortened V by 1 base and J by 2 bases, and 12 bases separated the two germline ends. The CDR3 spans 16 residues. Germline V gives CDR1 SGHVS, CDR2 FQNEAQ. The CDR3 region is CASSLVWWAGNQPQHF. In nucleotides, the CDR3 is TGTGCCAGCAGCTTAGTATGGTGGGCCGGCAATCAGCCCCAGCATTTT.

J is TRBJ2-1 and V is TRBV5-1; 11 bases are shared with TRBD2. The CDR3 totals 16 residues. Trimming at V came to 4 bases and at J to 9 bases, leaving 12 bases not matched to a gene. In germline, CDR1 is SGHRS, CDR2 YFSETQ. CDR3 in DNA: TGCGCCAGCAGCATCGGACTAGCGGGCGAGAGGGGTGAGCAGTTCTTC. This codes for CASSIGLAGERGEQFF.

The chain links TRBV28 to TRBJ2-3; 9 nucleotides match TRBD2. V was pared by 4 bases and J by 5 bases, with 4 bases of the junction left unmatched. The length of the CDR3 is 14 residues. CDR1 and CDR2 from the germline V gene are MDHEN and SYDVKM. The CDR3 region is CASSWVAGEDTQYF. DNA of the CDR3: TGTGCCAGCAGTTGGGTAGCGGGGGAAGATACGCAGTATTTT. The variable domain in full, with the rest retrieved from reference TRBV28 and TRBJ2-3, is DVKVTQSSRYLVKRTGEKVFLECVQDMDHENMFWYRQDPGLGLRLIYFSYDVKMKEKGDIPEGYSVSREKKERFSLILESASTNQTSMYLCASSWVAGEDTQYFGPGTRLTVL.

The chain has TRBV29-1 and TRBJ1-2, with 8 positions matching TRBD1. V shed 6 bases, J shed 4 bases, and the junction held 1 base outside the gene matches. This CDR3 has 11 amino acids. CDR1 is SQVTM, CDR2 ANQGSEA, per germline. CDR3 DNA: TGCAGCGTGGACAGGGTCTATGGCTACACCTTC. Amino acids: CSVDRVYGYTF.